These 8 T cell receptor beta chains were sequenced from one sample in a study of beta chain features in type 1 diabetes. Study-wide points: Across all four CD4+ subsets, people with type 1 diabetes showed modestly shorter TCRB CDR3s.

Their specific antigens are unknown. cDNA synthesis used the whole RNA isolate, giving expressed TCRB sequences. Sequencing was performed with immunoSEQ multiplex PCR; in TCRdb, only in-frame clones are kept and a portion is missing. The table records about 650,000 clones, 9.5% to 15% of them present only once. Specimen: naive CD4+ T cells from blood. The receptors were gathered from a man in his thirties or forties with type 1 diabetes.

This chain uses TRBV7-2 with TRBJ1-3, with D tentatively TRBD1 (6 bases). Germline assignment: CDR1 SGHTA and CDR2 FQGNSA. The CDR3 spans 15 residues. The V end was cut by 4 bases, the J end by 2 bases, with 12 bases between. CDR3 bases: TGTGCCAGCAGCTCCGGGACAAGGGCTGGAAACACCATATATTTT. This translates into CASSSGTRAGNTIYF.

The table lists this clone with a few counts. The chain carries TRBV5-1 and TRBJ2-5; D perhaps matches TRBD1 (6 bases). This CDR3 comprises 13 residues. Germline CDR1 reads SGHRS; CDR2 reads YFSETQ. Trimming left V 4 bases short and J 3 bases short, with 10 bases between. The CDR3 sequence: CASSPDRKETQYF. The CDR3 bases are TGCGCCAGCAGCCCGGACAGAAAAGAGACCCAGTACTTC.

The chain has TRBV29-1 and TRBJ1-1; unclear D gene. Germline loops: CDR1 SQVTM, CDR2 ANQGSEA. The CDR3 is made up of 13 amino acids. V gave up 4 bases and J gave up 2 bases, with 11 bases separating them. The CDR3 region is CSVVGGFNTEAFF. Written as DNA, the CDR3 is TGCAGCGTTGTTGGCGGATTTAACACTGAAGCTTTCTTT.

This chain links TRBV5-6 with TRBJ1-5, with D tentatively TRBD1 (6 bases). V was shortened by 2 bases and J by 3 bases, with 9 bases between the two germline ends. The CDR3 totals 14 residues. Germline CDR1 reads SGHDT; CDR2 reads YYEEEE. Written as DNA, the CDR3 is TGTGCCAGCAGCTTACAGGGAGACAATCAGCCCCAGCATTTT. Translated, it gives CASSLQGDNQPQHF.

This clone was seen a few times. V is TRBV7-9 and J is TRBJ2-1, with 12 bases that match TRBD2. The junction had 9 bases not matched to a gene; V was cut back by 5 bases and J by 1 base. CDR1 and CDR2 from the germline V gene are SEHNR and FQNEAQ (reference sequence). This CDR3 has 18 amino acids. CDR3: CASSPFWTSGVSYNEQFF. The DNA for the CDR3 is TGTGCCAGCAGCCCATTCTGGACTAGCGGGGTTTCCTACAATGAGCAGTTCTTC.

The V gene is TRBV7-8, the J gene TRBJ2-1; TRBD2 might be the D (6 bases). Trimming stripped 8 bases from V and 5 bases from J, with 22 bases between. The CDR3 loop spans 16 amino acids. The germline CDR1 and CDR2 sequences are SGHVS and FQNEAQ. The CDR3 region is CASGSTGLAVDNEQFF. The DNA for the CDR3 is TGTGCCAGCGGGTCAACAGGCTTAGCGGTAGACAATGAGCAGTTCTTC.

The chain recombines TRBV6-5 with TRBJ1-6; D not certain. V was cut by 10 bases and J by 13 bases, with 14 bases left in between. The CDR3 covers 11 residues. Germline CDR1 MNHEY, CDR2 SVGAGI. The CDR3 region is CATGPPKPLHF. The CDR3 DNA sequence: TGTGCCACCGGCCCCCCGAAGCCCCTCCACTTT.

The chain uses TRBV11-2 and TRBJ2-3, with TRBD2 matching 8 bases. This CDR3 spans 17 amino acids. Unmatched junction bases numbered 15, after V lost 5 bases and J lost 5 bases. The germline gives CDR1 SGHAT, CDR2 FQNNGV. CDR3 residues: CASSARVAGGPGDTQYF. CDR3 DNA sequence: TGTGCCAGCAGCGCCCGAGTTGCGGGGGGCCCAGGAGATACGCAGTATTTT.